Following are 22 T cell receptor beta chains from one sample sequenced in a study of cytomegalovirus exposure and HLA in healthy donors. A multiplex PCR was run with 60 Vbeta primers and 13 Jbeta primers. Sequencing was performed with immunoSEQ multiplex PCR; in TCRdb, only in-frame clones are kept and a portion is missing. Here the sample spans about 43,000 clones, about half being singletons. Source material: PBMCs. Source of these receptors: a man between 60 and 70 years old in good health and CMV-seronegative.

The chain recombines TRBV6-1 with TRBJ1-1; D remains unclear. This CDR3 has 14 residues. Deletions cut 6 bases from V and 8 bases from J, with 19 bases between. Germline CDR1 reads MNHNS; CDR2 reads SASEGT. The CDR3 bases are TGTGCCAGCAGCGATGGCGGCAGCGCCTTAGAAGCTTTCTTT. As protein: CASSDGGSALEAFF.

The CDR3: CASSSQGAGGNEQFF. Here the CDR3 DNA reads TGCGCCAGCAGCTCTCAGGGGGCAGGAGGCAATGAGCAGTTCTTC. V usage is TRBV5-1 and J usage is TRBJ2-1; 8 nucleotides line up with TRBD1. The CDR3 spans 15 residues. Germline CDR1 is SGHRS and CDR2 is YFSETQ. Trimming at V came to 3 bases and at J to 6 bases, leaving 8 bases not matched to a gene. The whole variable domain, remainder taken from reference TRBV5-1 and TRBJ2-1, is KAGVTQTPRYLIKTRGQQVTLSCSPISGHRSVSWYQQTPGQGLQFLFEYFSETQRNKGNFPGRFSGRQFSNSRSEMNVSTLELGDSALYLCASSSQGAGGNEQFFGPGTRLTVL.

In this sample, this clone turned up a few times. The chain employs TRBV6-5 and TRBJ1-5; 7 bases map to TRBD1. The ends lost 6 bases at V and 3 bases at J; junction bases unmatched: 5. Germline loops: CDR1 MNHEY, CDR2 SVGAGI. The CDR3 covers 14 residues. In nucleotides, the CDR3 is TGTGCCAGCAGCCCTGACAGGGCCAATCAGCCCCAGCATTTT. It specifies CASSPDRANQPQHF.

The gene calls are TRBV10-3 and TRBJ1-5; 9 bases align to TRBD1. Trimming at V came to 10 bases and at J to 1 base, leaving 17 bases not matched to a gene. Germline loops: CDR1 ENHRY, CDR2 SYGVKD. The CDR3 sequence is 18 residues long. The CDR3 spells CATKAGTGSGGSNQPQHF. CDR3 bases: TGTGCCACCAAAGCCGGGACAGGGAGTGGAGGAAGCAATCAGCCCCAGCATTTT.

This rearrangement joins TRBV11-2 to TRBJ1-2; TRBD1 is a possible D gene (6 bases). V lost 5 bases, J lost 3 bases, and 19 bases lay in between. Germline V lookup: CDR1 SGHAT, CDR2 FQNNGV. This CDR3 has 16 amino acids. CDR3 amino acids: CASSQGWGRGDYGYTF. The CDR3 region has the DNA TGTGCCAGCAGCCAGGGATGGGGGCGCGGAGACTATGGCTACACCTTC.

This clone appeared a single time. This chain links TRBV7-2 with TRBJ1-2; no clear D. The V end lost 1 base, the J end lost 4 bases, and 16 bases lay between the germline ends. CDR3 length: 16 residues. CDR1 is SGHTA and CDR2 is FQGNSA in the germline V gene. The chain's CDR3 is CASSLVKTRGSYGYTF. As DNA, the CDR3 is TGTGCCAGCAGCTTAGTCAAAACCCGAGGCAGCTATGGCTACACCTTC. The full variable domain, with the rest looked up from reference TRBV7-2 and TRBJ1-2, is GAGVSQSPSNKVTEKGKDVELRCDPISGHTALYWYRQSLGQGLEFLIYFQGNSAPDKSGLPSDRFSAERTGGSVSTLTIQRTQQEDSAVYLCASSLVKTRGSYGYTFGSGTRLTVV.

The rearrangement uses TRBV9 and TRBJ2-3; D is unclear. Germline CDR1 is SGDLS and CDR2 is YYNGEE. The ends were cut back, 4 bases at V and 3 bases at J, with 6 bases in the middle. The CDR3 is 12 residues long. The CDR3 reads CASSTQTDTQYF. CDR3 bases: TGTGCCAGCAGCACACAAACAGATACGCAGTATTTT.

In nucleotides, the CDR3 is TGTGCCAGCAGCTTGGGAAGCCTAGGGGGCCACGAGCAGTACTTC. This encodes CASSLGSLGGHEQYF. V usage is TRBV7-9 and J usage is TRBJ2-7, with 7 bases fitting TRBD1. Germline V gene sequence: CDR1 SEHNR, CDR2 FQNEAQ (reference sequence). V was pared by 3 bases and J by 5 bases, with 10 bases of the junction left unmatched. The CDR3 contains 15 residues.

This clone was recorded a few times. The chain joins TRBV6-5 to TRBJ2-5; maybe TRBD1 (7 bases). Trimming pared 6 bases from V and 5 bases from J, leaving 13 bases between. Germline V gene lookup returns CDR1 MNHEY and CDR2 SVGAGI. The CDR3 loop spans 13 amino acids. For the CDR3, the DNA is TGTGCCAGCAGGCTACAGGGGAGGGAGACCCAGTACTTC. Amino acid sequence: CASRLQGRETQYF.

The chain joins TRBV13 to TRBJ2-7, with 13 bases matching TRBD2. This CDR3 is built from 15 residues. Germline V gene data show CDR1 as PRHDT and CDR2 as FYEKMQ (reference sequence). J gave up 9 bases and V 5 bases, and 10 bases lay outside the gene matches. The CDR3 sequence is CASSPSGLAGLRQYF. For the CDR3, the DNA is TGTGCCAGCAGCCCGTCGGGACTAGCGGGATTGAGGCAGTACTTC.

Notes on this clone: One junction end does not reproduce the germline sequence, and a read error may be involved. V and J are TRBV27 and TRBJ1-1; the match to TRBD1 covers 8 bases. This CDR3 contains 14 residues. Germline V gene sequence: CDR1 MNHEY, CDR2 SMNVEV (reference sequence). The chain's CDR3 is CASKLGQGNSEAFF. Written as DNA, the CDR3 is TGTGCCAGCAAACTCGGACAGGGTAACAGTGAAGCTTTCTTT.

The V gene is TRBV27, the J gene TRBJ1-4; D not resolved. The V gene lost 5 bases and the J gene lost 7 bases, with 14 bases spanning the gap. Germline V lookup: CDR1 MNHEY, CDR2 SMNVEV (reference sequence). This CDR3 spans 14 amino acids. CDR3 sequence: CASSPGWSGEKLFF. Written as DNA, the CDR3 is TGTGCCAGCAGTCCTGGGTGGTCAGGTGAAAAACTGTTTTTT.

This clone was detected a few times. The rearrangement uses TRBV9 and TRBJ2-3, with 14 bases fitting TRBD2. Germline V lookup: CDR1 SGDLS, CDR2 YYNGEE. This CDR3 is built from 16 residues. J was trimmed by 3 bases and V by 2 bases; bases with no gene match: 2. The CDR3 sequence is CASSVRTSGRTDTQYF. The CDR3, as DNA: TGTGCCAGCAGCGTCCGGACTAGCGGGAGGACAGATACGCAGTATTTT.

The V gene is TRBV28, the J gene TRBJ1-2; 7 nucleotides agree with TRBD1. With 3 bases clipped from V and 2 bases from J, the junction kept 6 bases outside the gene matches. The CDR3 totals 15 residues. In germline, CDR1 is MDHEN, CDR2 SYDVKM. The CDR3 sequence is CASSLDRPRNYGYTF. CDR3 nucleotide sequence: TGTGCCAGCAGTTTGGACAGGCCGCGAAACTATGGCTACACCTTC.

The chain couples TRBV9 to TRBJ2-5; maybe TRBD2 (6 bases). CDR3 size: 14 residues. V was trimmed by 0 bases and J by 5 bases, leaving 11 bases between them. The germline CDR1 and CDR2 sequences are SGDLS and YYNGEE. CDR3 DNA sequence: TGTGCCAGCAGCGTAGCAAGGGGAGGCGAGACCCAGTACTTC. This translates into CASSVARGGETQYF.

This clone turned up a few times. V gene TRBV6-6 combines with J gene TRBJ1-1; tentative D call: TRBD1 (6 bases). Germline CDR1 MNHNY, CDR2 SVGAGI (reference sequence). The CDR3 runs to 14 residues. Trimming took off 5 bases at V and 0 bases at J, with 10 bases between the two ends. The CDR3 nucleotides are TGTGCCAGCAGTATCGGACAGTTGAACACTGAAGCTTTCTTT. This encodes CASSIGQLNTEAFF.

In DNA form, the CDR3 reads TGTGCCAGCAGCGTAGGGGGCAGCTATGGCTACACCTTC. This sequence encodes CASSVGGSYGYTF. The chain has TRBV9 and TRBJ1-2, with D perhaps TRBD1 (5 bases). There are 13 residues in the CDR3. Trimming cost V 0 bases and J 4 bases, with 7 bases left between them. Germline values: CDR1 SGDLS, CDR2 YYNGEE.

The chain joins TRBV5-4 to TRBJ1-2; 8 bases agree with TRBD1. The V and J ends lost 4 bases and 8 bases, in that order; junction bases with no gene match: 4. The CDR3 extends over 12 amino acids. Germline V gene data show CDR1 as SGHNT and CDR2 as YYREEE (reference sequence). CDR3 sequence reads: CASSADRVGYTF. CDR3 bases: TGTGCCAGCAGCGCGGACAGGGTGGGCTACACCTTC.

V is TRBV5-4 and J is TRBJ2-1; 10 bases map to TRBD1. The germline CDR1 and CDR2 sequences are SGHNT and YYREEE (reference sequence). The CDR3 totals 17 residues. The V and J ends lost 0 bases and 7 bases, in that order; junction bases with no gene match: 10. This chain's CDR3 is CASSLAPPGQGLNEQFF. The CDR3 DNA sequence: TGTGCCAGCAGCTTGGCGCCCCCGGGACAGGGGTTGAATGAGCAGTTCTTC. The full variable domain, in which reference TRBV5-4 and TRBJ2-1 provide the parts outside the CDR3, is ETGVTQSPTHLIKTRGQQVTLRCSSQSGHNTVSWYQQALGQGPQFIFQYYREEENGRGNFPPRFSGLQFPNYSSELNVNALELDDSALYLCASSLAPPGQGLNEQFFGPGTRLTVL.

The V gene is TRBV5-1, the J gene TRBJ2-6, with 10 nucleotides matching TRBD2. The CDR3 is 18 amino acids. The V gene end was trimmed by 4 bases and the J gene end by 0 bases; junction bases not matched to a gene: 7. CDR1 SGHRS and CDR2 YFSETQ come from the germline V gene. The CDR3 DNA reads as TGCGCCAGCAGCCCCCGGCTAGCGGGAGTCTCTGGGGCCAACGTCCTGACTTTC. Translating gives CASSPRLAGVSGANVLTF.

This sequence joins TRBV5-6 and TRBJ2-5; a weak D match, TRBD1 (5 bases). Germline CDR1 and CDR2: SGHDT and YYEEEE. Trimming removed 1 base from V and 2 bases from J, with 12 bases in between. The CDR3 is 15 residues long. The CDR3 DNA follows: TGTGCCAGCAGCTTGTTGGGCAGGGCTCAAGAGACCCAGTACTTC. Amino acid sequence: CASSLLGRAQETQYF.

The CDR3 nucleotides read TGTGCCAGCGGGCTAGCGGGAGGGCACGAGCAGTTCTTC. It codes for CASGLAGGHEQFF. The chain recombines TRBV9 with TRBJ2-1; 12 bases line up with TRBD2. The CDR3 length is 13 residues. Germline V gives CDR1 SGDLS, CDR2 YYNGEE. Germline trimming cut 7 bases from V and 10 bases from J; bases unmatched to any gene: 6.